One sample yielded the 28 T cell receptor beta chains listed below, sequenced in a study of T cells after yellow fever vaccination (dated by TCRdb to the late 2010s). Receptor amplification or capture employed 5' RACE. Sequenced using an Illumina HiSeq 2500. Starting from the raw public reads, TCRdb applied fastp trimming at Q25, assembled clones with MiXCR and retained in-frame beta chains. Every entry covers one CDR3 protein and lists the most common genes and DNA from its rows. The sample table holds under 70,000 distinct CDR3 sequences, of which roughly 6.9% were seen once. The biggest ten clones account for 40% of the sample. According to the study, the label for this sample's treatment or condition signals: live attenuated yellow fever vaccine strain. The sample was CD8+ T cells sorted from PBMCs, taken on the day of the first yellow fever vaccination. The receptors originated from a young man who received the YFV17D yellow fever vaccine.

This clonotype was seen repeatedly, ten times or more. The V gene is TRBV14, the J gene TRBJ2-3; no firm D call. V gave up 4 bases and J gave up 2 bases, with 10 bases separating them. The germline V gene encodes CDR1 SGHDN and CDR2 FVKESK. CDR3 length: 14 amino acids. The CDR3 sequence is CASSLRTHTDTQYF. As DNA, the CDR3 is TGTGCCAGCAGCCTGCGTACCCACACAGATACGCAGTATTTT. The whole variable domain, remainder taken from reference TRBV14 and TRBJ2-3, is EAGVTQFPSHSVIEKGQTVTLRCDPISGHDNLYWYRRVMGKEIKFLLHFVKESKQDESGMPNNRFLAERTGGTYSTLKVQPAELEDSGVYFCASSLRTHTDTQYFGPGTRLTVL.

This clonotype was seen repeatedly, ten times or more. V is TRBV4-1 and J is TRBJ2-5; TRBD1 agrees at 8 bases. This CDR3 region has 15 residues. Germline CDR1 MGHRA, CDR2 YSYEKL. V was clipped by 0 bases and J by 2 bases; unmatched bases: 2. CDR3 amino acids: CASSQDWTGQETQYF. The CDR3 DNA sequence: TGCGCCAGCAGCCAAGATTGGACAGGGCAAGAGACCCAGTACTTC.

The CDR3 sequence: CASSQEGASGVYYNEQFF. As DNA, the CDR3 is TGCGCCAGCAGCCAAGAGGGCGCTAGCGGGGTCTACTACAATGAGCAGTTCTTC. V usage is TRBV4-3 and J usage is TRBJ2-1, with 9 bases identical to TRBD2. The CDR3 is 18 amino acids. With V trimmed by 0 bases and J by 3 bases, 9 bases remained unmatched. Germline CDR1 is LGHNA and CDR2 is YSLEER.

This clonotype was counted at least ten times. The chain links TRBV6-5 to TRBJ1-6; D is ambiguous. Germline V CDR1 and CDR2: MNHEY, SVGAGI. This CDR3 is 16 amino acids long. Deletions cut 5 bases from V and 0 bases from J, with 11 bases between. CDR3 bases: TGTGCCAGCAGTACGACGGGAAGCTCCTATAATTCACCCCTCCACTTT. This encodes CASSTTGSSYNSPLHF.

The chain combines TRBV29-1 with TRBJ2-1, with TRBD2 matching 7 bases. Trimming at V came to 3 bases and at J to 6 bases, leaving 5 bases not matched to a gene. The CDR3 covers 13 residues. Per the germline V gene, CDR1 is SQVTM and CDR2 is ANQGSEA. The CDR3, as DNA: TGCAGCGTTGATTTAGCGGGCGGCAATGAGCAGTTCTTC. It specifies CSVDLAGGNEQFF.

The V gene is TRBV19, the J gene TRBJ1-5; D is possibly TRBD1 (6 bases). V was pared by 5 bases and J by 3 bases, with 11 bases between. Germline CDR1 and CDR2: LNHDA and SQIVND (reference sequence). The length of the CDR3 is 14 residues. Here the CDR3 DNA reads TGTGCCAGTAGTCCGGGACATCTCAATCAGCCCCAGCATTTT. It codes for CASSPGHLNQPQHF.

This clonotype appeared many times. The rearrangement uses TRBV9 and TRBJ2-5; D gene ambiguous. The length of the CDR3 is 16 residues. Trimming shortened V by 0 bases and J by 2 bases, and 14 bases separated the two germline ends. Germline V gives CDR1 SGDLS, CDR2 YYNGEE. The DNA of the CDR3 is TGTGCCAGCAGCGTAGGTACGCGGATACCTCAAGAGACCCAGTACTTC. It yields the protein CASSVGTRIPQETQYF.

This clonotype showed up many times. The rearrangement uses TRBV9 and TRBJ2-7, with D possibly being TRBD1 or TRBD2 (5 bases each). CDR3 size: 15 residues. V was shortened by 4 bases and J by 6 bases, with 20 bases between the two germline ends. Germline-derived CDR1 and CDR2 are SGDLS and YYNGEE. The CDR3 here is CASSSTPGPRGEQYF. CDR3 sequence (DNA): TGTGCCAGCAGCTCTACGCCGGGACCGAGAGGCGAGCAGTACTTC.

This clonotype was counted ten times or more. The CDR3 loop reads CASSLGPGQGSGYTF. CDR3 bases: TGTGCCAGCAGCTTAGGGCCGGGACAGGGATCGGGCTACACCTTC. The rearrangement links TRBV7-8 to TRBJ1-2; 9 nucleotides align to TRBD1. With 1 base clipped from V and 8 bases from J, the junction kept 8 bases outside the gene matches. The CDR3 extends over 15 amino acids. Germline V CDR1 and CDR2: SGHVS, FQNEAQ.

At least ten counts were recorded for this clonotype. V and J are TRBV29-1 and TRBJ2-5, with TRBD1 identical over 8 bases. V shed 2 bases and J 4 bases; nucleotides not matched to a gene: 12. The CDR3 runs 16 residues. Per germline, CDR1 SQVTM and CDR2 ANQGSEA. The CDR3, as DNA: TGCAGCGTTGAAAGACTTGGACAGGGCGGACGAGAGACCCAGTACTTC. Translation gives CSVERLGQGGRETQYF.

This clonotype occurred many times. The rearrangement uses TRBV28 and TRBJ1-1; D unresolved. CDR1 is MDHEN, CDR2 SYDVKM, per germline. Trimming took off 3 bases at V and 7 bases at J, with 9 bases between the two ends. The CDR3 runs 12 residues. The CDR3, as DNA: TGTGCCAGCAGTTTGCCGGTGGATGAAGCTTTCTTT. Encoded protein: CASSLPVDEAFF.

This clonotype has more than one count but fewer than ten. The rearrangement joins TRBV7-8 to TRBJ2-1, with D maybe TRBD1 (6 bases). Germline V lookup: CDR1 SGHVS, CDR2 FQNEAQ. V was clipped by 1 base and J by 0 bases, with 7 bases between them. The CDR3 covers 15 residues. DNA for the CDR3: TGTGCCAGCAGCTTAGGGGGGCACTCCTACAATGAGCAGTTCTTC. Its protein product is CASSLGGHSYNEQFF.

This clonotype has at least ten counts. The chain recombines TRBV12-3 or TRBV12-4 with TRBJ2-4, with 7 nucleotides matching TRBD2. This CDR3 contains 16 residues. The ends lost 6 bases at V and 0 bases at J; junction bases unmatched: 8. The chain's CDR3 is CASSRDYPLAKNIQYF. In DNA, the CDR3 is TGTGCCAGCAGCCGGGACTACCCCTTAGCCAAAAACATTCAGTACTTC.

This clonotype was found many times. This chain links TRBV14 with TRBJ1-1; tentative D call: TRBD1 (5 bases). V dropped 1 base and J dropped 4 bases, with 19 bases sitting between them. This CDR3 contains 17 residues. Per germline, CDR1 SGHDN and CDR2 FVKESK. The CDR3 sequence is CASSQGHWEDSRTEAFF. The CDR3 nucleotides are TGTGCCAGCAGCCAAGGTCACTGGGAAGACAGTCGCACTGAAGCTTTCTTT.

The chain uses TRBV4-3 and TRBJ2-5, with TRBD1 matching over 11 bases. Germline-derived CDR1 and CDR2 are LGHNA and YSLEER. The CDR3 contains 15 residues. Losses at the gene ends were 6 bases for V and 5 bases for J; bases not matched to a gene: 8. The DNA of the CDR3 is TGCGCCAGCAGTCCGGGACAGGGGGATTTGGAGACCCAGTACTTC. Translation: CASSPGQGDLETQYF.

This clonotype has more than one count but fewer than ten. The chain employs TRBV5-6 and TRBJ2-3; 9 positions agree with TRBD2. In germline, CDR1 is SGHDT, CDR2 YYEEEE. This CDR3 has 19 residues. V shed 0 bases and J 2 bases; nucleotides not matched to a gene: 13. CDR3 nucleotide sequence: TGTGCCAGCAGCTTGGGGCTAGCGGGGCACCCTCAAAACACAGATACGCAGTATTTT. Translating gives CASSLGLAGHPQNTDTQYF. The whole variable domain, remainder taken from reference TRBV5-6 and TRBJ2-3, is DAGVTQSPTHLIKTRGQQVTLRCSPKSGHDTVSWYQQALGQGPQFIFQYYEEEERQRGNFPDRFSGHQFPNYSSELNVNALLLGDSALYLCASSLGLAGHPQNTDTQYFGPGTRLTVL.

This chain links TRBV7-8 with TRBJ1-2; TRBD1 is a possible D gene (6 bases). CDR3 length: 15 amino acids. Germline V CDR1 and CDR2: SGHVS, FQNEAQ. V gave up 5 bases and J gave up 5 bases, with 18 bases separating them. The CDR3 nucleotides read TGTGCCAGCAGCCTTCCGGGGGGGGGCTGGTATGGCTACACCTTC. Its protein is CASSLPGGGWYGYTF. The full variable domain, completed using reference TRBV7-8 and TRBJ1-2, is GAGVSQSPRYKVAKRGQDVALRCDPISGHVSLFWYQQALGQGPEFLTYFQNEAQLDKSGLPSDRFFAERPEGSVSTLKIQRTQQEDSAVYLCASSLPGGGWYGYTFGSGTRLTVV.

This clonotype showed up just a few times. The chain carries TRBV29-1 and TRBJ1-1, with 7 bases identical to TRBD1. This CDR3 region has 11 residues. Germline loops: CDR1 SQVTM, CDR2 ANQGSEA. J was trimmed by 11 bases and V by 4 bases; bases with no gene match: 7. CDR3 coding DNA: TGCAGCGTTGTTAGACAGGGAAATGCTTTCTTT. Protein sequence: CSVVRQGNAFF.

This clonotype was detected many times. J is TRBJ1-2 and V is TRBV12-3 or TRBV12-4; no clear D gene. V was trimmed by 4 bases and J by 0 bases, leaving 6 bases between them. This CDR3 is built from 13 residues. CDR3 in amino acids: CASSSSPNYGYTF. DNA of the CDR3: TGTGCCAGCAGTTCGAGTCCTAACTATGGCTACACCTTC.

There are many counts of this clonotype. The rearrangement uses TRBV4-2 and TRBJ2-7; 8 nucleotides match TRBD1. The CDR3 loop spans 15 amino acids. CDR1 LGHNA and CDR2 YNFKEQ come from the germline V gene. V shed 1 base and J 2 bases; nucleotides not matched to a gene: 4. The CDR3 DNA reads TGTGCCAGCAGCCAAGTTACAGGGGGGCCCTACGAGCAGTACTTC. Its protein is CASSQVTGGPYEQYF.

CDR3 nucleotides: TGTGCCAGCAGACTAGCGGGGGTCACCGGGGAGCTGTTTTTT. The encoded protein is CASRLAGVTGELFF. This rearrangement joins TRBV6-1 to TRBJ2-2; 11 bases are a match to TRBD2. V trimming: 6 bases; J trimming: 4 bases; junction bases outside the gene matches: 1. The CDR3 has 14 residues. The germline V gene has CDR1 MNHNS and CDR2 SASEGT.

This rearrangement joins TRBV10-3 to TRBJ1-3; D is undetermined. Trimming left V 4 bases short and J 4 bases short, with 11 bases between. Germline values: CDR1 ENHRY, CDR2 SYGVKD. The CDR3 covers 14 residues. CDR3 residues: CAISGIGMGNTIYF. CDR3 nucleotides: TGTGCCATCAGTGGCATCGGAATGGGAAACACCATATATTTT.

This chain connects TRBV7-6 to TRBJ2-6; D is unresolved. Germline V gene data show CDR1 as SGHVS and CDR2 as FNYEAQ. V shed 2 bases and J shed 4 bases, with 6 bases lying between them. This CDR3 is built from 14 residues. The CDR3 loop reads CASSLYGGANVLTF. Written as DNA, the CDR3 is TGTGCCAGCAGCTTATACGGGGGGGCCAACGTCCTGACTTTC.

Concerning this clonotype: A read error is possible here, since a much larger clone lies one base away. The chain employs TRBV6-2 or TRBV6-3 and TRBJ1-2; D is ambiguous. The germline V and J ends were trimmed by 4 bases and 4 bases, with 10 bases remaining between them. This CDR3 is built from 13 residues. The germline CDR1 and CDR2 sequences are MNHEY and SVGEGT. The CDR3 DNA sequence: TGTGCCAGCAGTTTCGAGGATTTCTATGGCTACACCTTC. Translating gives CASSFEDFYGYTF.

This clonotype was detected ten times or more. The genes are TRBV6-5 and TRBJ2-5; D unresolved. Between the trimmed V and J ends, which lost 0 bases and 5 bases, there was a span of 7 bases. The CDR3 covers 13 residues. Germline V gene sequence: CDR1 MNHEY, CDR2 SVGAGI. In DNA form, the CDR3 reads TGTGCCAGCAGTTACTCGAGGCTGGAGACCCAGTACTTC. It yields the protein CASSYSRLETQYF.

Ten or more counts support this clonotype. The chain couples TRBV3-1 to TRBJ2-1; 7 nucleotides agree with TRBD1. This CDR3 spans 17 amino acids. V dropped 10 bases and J dropped 4; count of bases not matched to a gene: 19. CDR1 and CDR2 from the germline V gene are LGHDT and YNNKEL (reference sequence). The CDR3 sequence: CATLGPDRDRLYNEQFF. CDR3 DNA sequence: TGTGCCACTTTAGGGCCAGACCGGGACAGATTATACAATGAGCAGTTCTTC.

This clonotype was seen a few times. This chain uses TRBV20-1 with TRBJ2-7, with TRBD1 identical over 10 bases. The CDR3 totals 15 residues. CDR1 DFQATT and CDR2 SNEGSKA come from the germline V gene (reference sequence). V dropped 4 bases and J dropped 2; count of bases not matched to a gene: 8. This CDR3 reads CSATSGTGVTYEQYV. The CDR3 nucleotides read TGCAGTGCTACCTCCGGGACAGGGGTAACCTACGAGCAGTACGTC.

This clonotype was counted between two and nine times. The J gene is TRBJ2-5, the V gene TRBV7-9; the match to TRBD2 covers 7 bases. J was trimmed by 0 bases and V by 5 bases; bases with no gene match: 6. Germline values: CDR1 SEHNR, CDR2 FQNEAQ (reference sequence). The CDR3 is 15 amino acids. The CDR3 nucleotides are TGTGCCAGCAGCCCCCTAGCGGTAAACCAAGAGACCCAGTACTTC. As protein: CASSPLAVNQETQYF.